Listed below are T cell receptor beta chains from one sample, sequenced in a study of blood T cell repertoires in COVID-19. TCRdb's copy holds only in-frame clones and misses some; the assay was immunoSEQ multiplex PCR. The table records fewer than 25,000 clones, 65% to 90% of them present only once. The sample taken for sequencing was peripheral blood. Source of these receptors: a man aged 70-80 years with acute or convalescent COVID-19. Both conserved end residues are trimmed from each CDR3. Fields, in order: J gene, V gene, CDR3 protein.

TRBJ2-1 | TRBV5-1 | ASSLGSGTGEKNEQF
TRBJ1-1 | TRBV5-8 | ASSLGDRMTEAF
TRBJ2-3 | TRBV7-6 | ASSLYLAGGDTQY
TRBJ1-5 | TRBV18 | ASSPGRINQPQH
TRBJ1-5 | TRBV10-3 | AISEFGDRGSYSNQPQH
TRBJ2-1 | TRBV6-5 | ASSLAGVYNEQF
TRBJ2-3 | TRBV9 | ASSVEQGIGTQY
TRBJ1-1 | TRBV5-1 | ASRPQRQGGMNTEAF
TRBJ2-5 | TRBV7-8 | ASSLGSGQGGETQY
TRBJ2-1 | TRBV6-6 | ASSLSVSSSYNEQF
TRBJ2-2 | TRBV10-1 | ASSEQISGTGELF
TRBJ2-5 | TRBV9 | ASSVGPWSQETQY